This T cell receptor (beta chain) was captured by sequencing in a study of PD-1 blockade in mismatch repair-deficient tumors. Study findings and constraints: Tumor-resident clones, often undetectable pretreatment in blood, expanded then contracted after pembrolizumab.

Mismatch repair deficiency was confirmed in all patients, by PCR or immunohistochemistry. The TCR-sequenced patients were three responders to pembrolizumab. Produced via immunoSEQ multiplex PCR; TCRdb's table is partial and in-frame only. The table lists 15,000 to 25,000 clones, approximately 80% of them singletons, with approximately 1.5% in the top ten. The CDR3 consists of 15 residues. V gave up 2 bases and J gave up 2 bases, with 11 bases separating them. The germline V gene has CDR1 SGHNT and CDR2 YYREEE (reference sequence). As to this clone: Antigen specificity is unknown.

The source was PBMCs, collected 52 weeks after starting pembrolizumab. This clonotype originated in an adult with mismatch repair-deficient cancer. V is TRBV5-4 and J is TRBJ2-1; unclear D gene. This chain's CDR3 is CASSFQRATYNEQFF. The DNA of the CDR3 is TGTGCCAGCAGCTTCCAGCGAGCTACCTACAATGAGCAGTTCTTC.